This T cell receptor (beta chain) was documented in a study of identifying expanded T cells in peripheral blood. Study outcomes and limitations: Across healthy donors, higher total template counts meant significantly greater roughly 2-week count variance. About 1.2 clones differed between technical replicates, versus about 15 and 19 over time.

Profiling relied on immunoSEQ multiplex PCR, and the TCRdb table lists in-frame clones only, not all of them. There are about 130,000 clones in the sample; approximately 86% occur only once, and 8.4% lies in the top ten. The CDR3 has 16 residues. Germline assignment: CDR1 SEHNR and CDR2 FQNEAQ (reference sequence). V lost 2 bases, J lost 3 bases, and 7 bases stayed unmatched. No infections or other immune events were documented during collection. To note about this clone: As yet, its antigen is unknown.

The sequence derives from a person aged 18 to 75 in good health. The rearrangement uses TRBV7-9 and TRBJ2-3, with TRBD2 identical over 8 bases. The sample consisted of blood. CDR3 residues: CASSLPQGLATDTQYF. The CDR3 DNA reads TGTGCCAGCAGCTTACCGCAAGGACTAGCAACAGATACGCAGTATTTT.